The next 15 T cell receptor beta chains were all read from a single sample in a study of Ad26.COV2.S vaccination and SARS-CoV-2 variants. Data came from immunoSEQ multiplex PCR; TCRdb stores just in-frame clones and leaves some out. The sample holds about 350,000 clones, about 90% seen once. The specimen was peripheral blood, collected after recovery from COVID-19. The receptors here all came from a human donor who had recovered from COVID-19.

The J gene is TRBJ1-6, the V gene TRBV27, with D maybe TRBD1 (6 bases). This CDR3 contains 14 residues. V lost 4 bases to trimming and J lost 8 bases, with 12 bases between them. CDR1 is MNHEY, CDR2 SMNVEV, per germline (reference sequence). In DNA form, the CDR3 reads TGTGCCAGCAGTTATGGGGGCTCGGATTCACCCCTCCACTTT. Protein product: CASSYGGSDSPLHF.

The CDR3 spells CASSGTSGPQETQYF. In DNA form, the CDR3 reads TGTGCCAGCAGTGGCACTAGCGGGCCACAAGAGACCCAGTACTTC. The chain employs TRBV6-4 and TRBJ2-5; 9 nucleotides agree with TRBD2. The length of the CDR3 is 15 residues. Germline CDR1 reads MRHNA; CDR2 reads SNTAGT. With V trimmed by 4 bases and J by 2 bases, 5 bases remained unmatched.

The rearrangement joins TRBV6-6 to TRBJ2-3, with TRBD1 as a possible D gene (5 bases). Germline lookup yields CDR1 MNHNY and CDR2 SVGAGI (reference sequence). Trimming shortened V by 6 bases and J by 9 bases, and 13 bases separated the two germline ends. This CDR3 is built from 12 residues. This chain's CDR3 is CASSSARETQYF. The CDR3 DNA is TGTGCCAGCAGCTCCGCCAGGGAAACGCAGTATTTT.

The chain employs TRBV5-6 and TRBJ1-6; a possible D gene is TRBD1 (5 bases). The CDR3 consists of 15 residues. In germline, CDR1 is SGHDT, CDR2 YYEEEE. Trimming removed 3 bases at V and 7 bases at J, with 14 bases between. DNA of the CDR3: TGTGCCAGCAGCTCACCGGGACGAGGCAATTCACCCCTCCACTTT. This encodes CASSSPGRGNSPLHF.

The chain employs TRBV6-5 and TRBJ2-7, with 8 bases that match TRBD1. The ends lost 5 bases at V and 5 bases at J; junction bases unmatched: 8. Germline assignment: CDR1 MNHEY and CDR2 SVGAGI. The CDR3 length is 14 residues. CDR3 loop: CASSTLGQVHEQYF. The DNA of the CDR3 is TGTGCCAGCAGTACGCTGGGACAGGTCCACGAGCAGTACTTC.

The chain recombines TRBV6-5 with TRBJ1-2; D possibly corresponds to TRBD1 (6 bases). The CDR3 contains 13 residues. Germline CDR1 MNHEY, CDR2 SVGAGI. V was shortened by 6 bases and J by 0 bases, with 8 bases between the two germline ends. The chain's CDR3 is CASSPGANYGYTF. CDR3 DNA: TGTGCCAGCAGCCCAGGGGCTAACTATGGCTACACCTTC.

Details on this clone: The identical CDR3 is also encoded by other nucleotide sequences in the sample. J is TRBJ2-3 and V is TRBV20-1; D is undetermined. The germline V and J ends were trimmed by 6 bases and 4 bases, with 8 bases remaining between them. Per the germline V gene, CDR1 is DFQATT and CDR2 is SNEGSKA (reference sequence). The CDR3 sequence is 11 residues long. The CDR3 coding sequence is TGCAGTGCCCCCAGAGCAGATACGCAGTATTTT. It translates to CSAPRADTQYF.

The chain carries TRBV4-3 and TRBJ1-1, with a weak D call TRBD1 (5 bases). Trimming took 0 bases from V and 5 from J, leaving 13 bases between them. The CDR3 runs 15 residues. Germline V CDR1 and CDR2: LGHNA, YSLEER. CDR3 bases: TGCGCCAGCAGCCAAGAATTGGGGGTCGTAACTGAAGCTTTCTTT. Amino acids: CASSQELGVVTEAFF.

This chain joins TRBV9 and TRBJ1-4, with D perhaps TRBD1 (5 bases). The CDR3 consists of 14 residues. Between the trimmed V and J ends, which lost 2 bases and 5 bases, there was a span of 10 bases. Germline assignment: CDR1 SGDLS and CDR2 YYNGEE. Here the CDR3 DNA reads TGTGCCAGCAGCGTGCCGGGGGGAAATGAAAAACTGTTTTTT. The encoded protein is CASSVPGGNEKLFF.

The chain combines TRBV27 with TRBJ1-6; possible D gene TRBD1, 6 bases. V lost 5 bases and J 10 bases, leaving 15 bases between the germline ends. This CDR3 contains 14 residues. Germline values: CDR1 MNHEY, CDR2 SMNVEV (reference sequence). This CDR3 reads CASSDQGSWSPLHF. CDR3 bases: TGTGCCAGCAGTGATCAGGGGAGCTGGTCACCCCTCCACTTT.

The chain uses TRBV5-1 and TRBJ1-1; D unclear. Germline V gene sequence: CDR1 SGHRS, CDR2 YFSETQ. The CDR3 runs to 13 residues. Trimming pared 5 bases from V and 3 bases from J, leaving 11 bases between. The CDR3 loop reads CASRGVGYTEAFF. CDR3 nucleotide sequence: TGCGCCAGCAGAGGCGTGGGTTACACTGAAGCTTTCTTT.

This clone appeared once. This chain uses TRBV2 with TRBJ2-3, with 16 nucleotides matching TRBD2. With 6 bases clipped from V and 4 bases from J, the junction kept 1 base outside the gene matches. Germline CDR1 and CDR2: SNHLY and FYNNEI. The CDR3 totals 15 residues. The CDR3 coding sequence is TGTGCCAGCAGCGGGACTAGCGGGGGGGCAGATACGCAGTATTTT. This sequence encodes CASSGTSGGADTQYF.

The chain joins TRBV5-1 to TRBJ1-3; D perhaps matches TRBD1 (5 bases). CDR1 and CDR2 from the germline V gene are SGHRS and YFSETQ. The CDR3 totals 16 residues. V lost 2 bases, J lost 3 bases, and 15 bases lay in between. In DNA, the CDR3 is TGCGCCAGCAGCTTAGACAGCACTGGAGTTGGAAACACCATATATTTT. Its translation: CASSLDSTGVGNTIYF.

The chain is built from TRBV3-1 (or the pseudogene TRBV3-2) and TRBJ1-1, with no clear D. The germline gives CDR1 LGHDT, CDR2 YNNKEL (reference sequence). The ends were cut back, 2 bases at V and 3 bases at J, with 7 bases in the middle. The length of the CDR3 is 13 residues. The CDR3 region has the DNA TGTGCCAGCAGCCAAAGCCACTACACTGAAGCTTTCTTT. Protein product: CASSQSHYTEAFF.

This sequence joins TRBV19 and TRBJ1-5; 12 bases fit TRBD1. The CDR3 is 15 residues long. Germline CDR1 and CDR2: LNHDA and SQIVND (reference sequence). J gave up 5 bases and V 4 bases, and 3 bases lay outside the gene matches. CDR3: CASSKGQGAHQPQHF. Here the CDR3 DNA reads TGTGCCAGTAGTAAGGGACAGGGGGCTCATCAGCCCCAGCATTTT.